This TCR beta chain was captured in a study of T cells in Graves' hyperthyroidism and ophthalmopathy. From RNA transcripts, TCR beta CDR3 regions were amplified. When the TCR CDR3 underwent first-round RT-PCR, the HTBI primer set was used. Each CDR3 protein gets one entry after TCRdb re-called the multiplex PCR reads with MiXCR. The sample consists of roughly 600,000 distinct CDR3 sequences, approximately 15% of them appearing once. Germline CDR1 is SEHNR and CDR2 is FQNEAQ (reference sequence). This CDR3 has 17 amino acids. Germline trimming cut 5 bases from V and 3 bases from J; bases unmatched to any gene: 14. This clonotype was seen repeatedly, ten times or more.

Input material: blood. The TCR sequence derives from a woman in her fifties or sixties with Graves' ophthalmopathy. The chain combines TRBV7-9 with TRBJ2-5; 8 nucleotides match TRBD2. The CDR3 spells CASSLGLARELKETQYF. In DNA, the CDR3 is TGTGCCAGCAGCCTCGGACTAGCTCGGGAGCTGAAAGAGACCCAGTACTTC.